This is a list of T cell receptor beta chains from one sample in a study of CD8+ T cells in alopecia areata. TCRdb's copy holds only in-frame clones and misses some; the assay was immunoSEQ multiplex PCR. Found here are roughly 110,000 clones, roughly 84% of them singletons; the top ten hold about 24%. The material sequenced was CD8+ T cells sorted from blood, taken at week 24, from a patient treated with tofacitinib. The receptor set was obtained from a human donor with alopecia areata. CDR3s include the opening cysteine and the closing phenylalanine or tryptophan. A D gene is named only where the DNA matches it firmly. The size of a clone is reported for some rows only, either as once, few or many, or as a class for expanded clones.

J gene | D gene | V gene | clone size | CDR3 DNA | CDR3 protein
TRBJ2-1 | TRBD2 | TRBV7-8 | once | TGTGCCAGCAGCTTAGTAGCGGGGGCCCCGGGTGAGCAGTTCTTC | CASSLVAGAPGEQFF
TRBJ2-1 | - | TRBV4-2 | - | TGTGCCAGCGGTGATTCCTACAATGAGCAGTTCTTC | CASGDSYNEQFF
TRBJ2-2 | - | TRBV29-1 | - | TGCAGCGTTCCCGGCTATGGCGGGGAGCTGTTTTTT | CSVPGYGGELFF
TRBJ2-1 | TRBD2 | TRBV27 | - | TGTGCCAGCAGTTTATCTGCGGGGGGGATCTACAATGAGCAGTTCTTC | CASSLSAGGIYNEQFF
TRBJ2-5 | TRBD2 | TRBV27 | - | TGTGCCAGCAGTTTAGGGCTAGCGGGAGAGACCCAGTACTTC | CASSLGLAGETQYF
TRBJ2-6 | TRBD1 | TRBV6-1 | - | TGTGCCAGCAGTGATTCCGGGACAGGTATCTCTGGGGCCAACGTCCTGACTTTC | CASSDSGTGISGANVLTF
TRBJ2-7 | - | TRBV7-9 | - | TGTGCCAGCAGCTTACTGACGGCCTACGAGCAGTACTTC | CASSLLTAYEQYF
TRBJ1-4 | - | TRBV2 | - | TGTGCCAGCAGTGAATACGGACCCGCCCTTACTGAAAAACTGTTTTTT | CASSEYGPALTEKLFF
TRBJ1-6 | - | TRBV7-9 | - | TGTGCCAGCAGCTTAGGACCGATCCTAAGCTCACCCCTCCACTTT | CASSLGPILSSPLHF
TRBJ2-7 | - | TRBV2 | - | TGTGCCAGCGTTTCCTTTTCCTACGAGCAGTACTTC | CASVSFSYEQYF
TRBJ2-3 | - | TRBV5-5 | - | TGTGCCAGCAGTCATGTCCCCCAGGGGAGTGGAACAGATACGCAGTATTTT | CASSHVPQGSGTDTQYF
TRBJ2-7 | - | TRBV30 | - | TGTGCCTGGAGCGATTTCGGCGGGCGGGGACCATCCTACGAGCAGTACTTC | CAWSDFGGRGPSYEQYF
TRBJ2-7 | - | TRBV19 | once | TGTGCCAGTAGGGCGTGGGGGAAGTACGAGCAGTACTTC | CASRAWGKYEQYF
TRBJ2-3 | TRBD2 | TRBV23-1 | - | TGCGCCAGCAGAAGACTAGCGGGGGCTTTCACAGATACGCAGTATTTT | CASRRLAGAFTDTQYF
TRBJ2-2 | - | TRBV29-1 | - | TGCAGCATTCGACGGATCACCGGGGAGCTGTTTTTT | CSIRRITGELFF
TRBJ2-7 | TRBD1 | TRBV5-4 | - | TGTGCCAGCAGCTTGGGGGACAGGGTCAACGAGCAGTACTTC | CASSLGDRVNEQYF
TRBJ1-2 | - | TRBV21-1 | - | TGTGCCAGCAGCAAAAGGCCGACAGGGGATTTCTATGGCTACACCTTC | CASSKRPTGDFYGYTF
TRBJ2-7 | - | TRBV14 | many | TGTGCCAGCAGCCAAGGAGGGGTCGAGCAGTACTTC | CASSQGGVEQYF
TRBJ2-1 | - | TRBV29-1 | - | TGCAGCGTTGAAAGCCCCACAGGAGGTGAGCAGTTCTTC | CSVESPTGGEQFF
TRBJ1-5 | - | TRBV27 | few | TGTGCCAGCAGTTTGAAGGGGCGTAGCAATCAGCCCCAGCATTTT | CASSLKGRSNQPQHF
TRBJ2-7 | TRBD1 | TRBV4-3 | - | TGCGCCAGCAGCCCCTCGGGACAGGGGCACTACGAGCAGTACTTC | CASSPSGQGHYEQYF
TRBJ2-3 | TRBD1 | TRBV13 | - | TGTGCCAGCAGCTTAGCACCCTTACAGGGGGCGGCAGATACGCAGTATTTT | CASSLAPLQGAADTQYF
TRBJ2-3 | - | TRBV27 | - | TGTGCCAGCAGCCCCAACACAGATACGCAGTATTTT | CASSPNTDTQYF
TRBJ2-5 | - | TRBV7-8 | - | TGTGCCAGCAGCCCCGGGGGGACCCAGTACTTC | CASSPGGTQYF
TRBJ2-5 | TRBD2 | TRBV6-5 | - | TGTGCCAGCAGCGACAGCGCGGGAGGGACCCAGTACTTC | CASSDSAGGTQYF
TRBJ1-2 | - | TRBV4-3 | few | TGCGCCAGCAGCCAAGACGTCGGCAATCGGGGCTACACCTTC | CASSQDVGNRGYTF
TRBJ2-5 | - | TRBV2 | - | TGTGCCAGCTGGTCCCCCGAGGAGGAGACCCAGTACTTC | CASWSPEEETQYF
TRBJ1-2 | - | TRBV4-2 | - | TGTGCCAGCAGCCAAGGGGTTCTCTATGGCTACACCTTC | CASSQGVLYGYTF
TRBJ2-1 | TRBD2 | TRBV5-1 | - | TGCGCCAGCAGCTTCGGACTAGCGGGGACCGCCTACAATGAGCAGTTCTTC | CASSFGLAGTAYNEQFF
TRBJ2-7 | - | TRBV6-5 | once | TGTGCCAGCAGTTACTCTCCCCAGCCCTACGAGCAGTACTTC | CASSYSPQPYEQYF
TRBJ2-7 | - | TRBV6-1 | - | TGTGCCAGCAGTACCTACGAGCAGTACTTC | CASSTYEQYF
TRBJ2-6 | - | TRBV10-3 | - | TGTGCCATCAGTGAAGGGCCTGGGGCCAACGTCCTGACTTTC | CAISEGPGANVLTF
TRBJ2-3 | TRBD2 | TRBV6-4 | - | TGTGCCAGCAGTATCCAGCGGGGGTCGGGCACAGATACGCAGTATTTT | CASSIQRGSGTDTQYF
TRBJ2-7 | TRBD2 | TRBV2 | - | TGTGCCAGCAGGCTAACGGGGGGATCCTCCTACGAGCAGTACTTC | CASRLTGGSSYEQYF
TRBJ2-1 | TRBD2 | TRBV7-8 | medium-sized | TGTGCCAGCAGCCCGACTAGCGGGAGCTCCTACAATGAGCAGTTCTTC | CASSPTSGSSYNEQFF
TRBJ2-2 | - | TRBV27 | - | TGTGCCAGCAGTCTTGCAGGGGTGGGCGGGGAGCTGTTTTTT | CASSLAGVGGELFF
TRBJ2-7 | - | TRBV6-5 | - | TGTGCCAGCAGAAAGGGAGGCAACTACGAGCAGTACTTC | CASRKGGNYEQYF
TRBJ2-7 | - | TRBV6-5 | - | TGTGCCAGCAGCAGATACGCGGCCTACGAGCAGTACTTC | CASSRYAAYEQYF
TRBJ2-7 | TRBD1 | TRBV14 | - | TGTGCCAGCAGCCAGACAGGGGGCGCCATCTACGAGCAGTACTTC | CASSQTGGAIYEQYF
TRBJ2-1 | - | TRBV5-4 | - | TGTGCCAGCAGCTTGTGGCCGATAAATGAGCAGTTCTTC | CASSLWPINEQFF
TRBJ1-1 | TRBD1 | TRBV29-1 | few | TGCAGCGTTTCCGGACAGGCGTCAATACTAAACACTGAAGCTTTCTTT | CSVSGQASILNTEAFF
TRBJ1-2 | - | TRBV19 | - | TGTGCCAGTAGCCCTAAACTTCCCGCCAGGGATGGCTACACCTTC | CASSPKLPARDGYTF
TRBJ2-5 | - | TRBV4-1 | - | TGCGCCAGCAGCCAAGAACCCGGGGAAGAGACCCAGTACTTC | CASSQEPGEETQYF
TRBJ2-3 | - | TRBV5-6 | - | TGTGCCAGCAGTCACCTAGCGACGGCAGATACGCAGTATTTT | CASSHLATADTQYF
TRBJ2-7 | - | TRBV7-9 | - | TGTGCCAGCAGCTTAGGTCGGGGGTCCCCCTACGAGCAGTACTTC | CASSLGRGSPYEQYF
TRBJ1-1 | - | TRBV5-1 | - | TGCGCCAGCAGGCTTGGGAACACTGAAGCTTTCTTT | CASRLGNTEAFF
TRBJ2-2 | - | TRBV25-1 | - | TGTGCCAGCAGTGATTGGGACACCGGGGAGCTGTTTTTT | CASSDWDTGELFF
TRBJ2-7 | TRBD1 | TRBV4-1 | - | TGCGCCAGCAGCCAAGATCTGGGACAGGGCTCCTACGAGCAGTACTTC | CASSQDLGQGSYEQYF
TRBJ1-2 | - | TRBV7-9 | - | TGTGCCAGCAGCTTGGCAGGGAGCAACTATGGCTACACCTTC | CASSLAGSNYGYTF
TRBJ1-5 | - | TRBV7-9 | - | TGTGCCAGCAGCGACGGATCCCTCAATCAGCCCCAGCATTTT | CASSDGSLNQPQHF
TRBJ2-7 | TRBD1 | TRBV7-8 | - | TGTGCCAGCAGCTTAGCGGGGACAGGTTCATACGAGCAGTACTTC | CASSLAGTGSYEQYF
TRBJ2-6 | - | TRBV6-1 | few | TGTGCCAGCAGTGAAGGGGAGTCCGGGGCCAACGTCCTGACTTTC | CASSEGESGANVLTF
TRBJ2-5 | - | TRBV27 | - | TGTGCCAGCAGTCCGACGGGACGGTCCCAAGAGACCCAGTACTTC | CASSPTGRSQETQYF
TRBJ2-5 | TRBD2 | TRBV7-9 | - | TGTGCCTGCCAAGAGGCTAGCGGACAAGAGACCCAGTACTTC | CACQEASGQETQYF
TRBJ2-5 | - | TRBV12-2 | - | TGTGCAAGTCGACCGCGGGGTTCTGACCCGGAGACCCAGTACTTC | CASRPRGSDPETQYF
TRBJ1-1 | TRBD1 | TRBV5-4 | - | TGTGCCAGCAGCCCGGGACAGGGGATGAACACTGAAGCTTTCTTT | CASSPGQGMNTEAFF
TRBJ1-5 | TRBD1 | TRBV27 | - | TGTGCCAGCAGTTCAGGACAGGGACCCCAGCATTTT | CASSSGQGPQHF
TRBJ2-7 | TRBD1 | TRBV10-3 | - | TGTGCCATCAGTGAGACGGGACAGGAGACCTACGAGCAGTACTTC | CAISETGQETYEQYF
TRBJ2-5 | TRBD2 | TRBV7-6 | once | TGTGCCAGCAGCTTAGGAGGAGGGGAGGGAGAGACCCAGTACTTC | CASSLGGGEGETQYF